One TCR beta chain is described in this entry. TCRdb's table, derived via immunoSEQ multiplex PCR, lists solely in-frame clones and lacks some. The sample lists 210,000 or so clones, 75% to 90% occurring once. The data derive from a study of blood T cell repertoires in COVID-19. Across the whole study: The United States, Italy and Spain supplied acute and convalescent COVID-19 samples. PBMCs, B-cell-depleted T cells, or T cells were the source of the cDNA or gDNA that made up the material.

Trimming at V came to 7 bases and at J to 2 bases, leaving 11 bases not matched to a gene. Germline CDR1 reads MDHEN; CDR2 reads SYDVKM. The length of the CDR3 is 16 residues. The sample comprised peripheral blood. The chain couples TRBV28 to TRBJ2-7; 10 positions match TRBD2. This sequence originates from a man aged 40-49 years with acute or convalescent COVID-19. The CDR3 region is CASNPHGTSAAYEQYF. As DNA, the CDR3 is TGTGCCAGCAATCCCCACGGGACTAGCGCGGCCTACGAGCAGTACTTC. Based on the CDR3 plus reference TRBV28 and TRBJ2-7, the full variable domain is DVKVTQSSRYLVKRTGEKVFLECVQDMDHENMFWYRQDPGLGLRLIYFSYDVKMKEKGDIPEGYSVSREKKERFSLILESASTNQTSMYLCASNPHGTSAAYEQYFGPGTRLTVT.